These T cell receptor beta chains were read from a single sample in a study of a mutant IDH1 vaccine in newly diagnosed glioma. These receptors' antigens are unknown. Sequenced by immunoSEQ multiplex PCR; TCRdb stores in-frame clones only, minus some. Counted here are tens of thousands of clones, around 76% occurring once; the ten biggest clones make up approximately 5.3%. Sequencing used PBMCs, obtained from a glioma patient whose treatment included an IDH1 peptide vaccine. The receptors originated from a man in his fifties or sixties with glioma. The CDR3 runs from the conserved cysteine through the conserved F or W. The D gene is left open where the match is weak. Where a row states a size, it is once, few, many or the class of an expanded clone; other rows omit it.

d_gene,abundance,v_gene,j_gene,CDR3aa,CDR3nt
-,-,TRBV29-1,TRBJ2-1,CSVENPGPWAVNEQFF,TGCAGCGTTGAAAATCCAGGCCCTTGGGCGGTCAATGAGCAGTTCTTC
-,-,TRBV5-1,TRBJ1-4,CASRRADSNEKLFF,TGCGCCAGCAGACGGGCGGACAGTAATGAAAAACTGTTTTTT
-,-,TRBV6-5,TRBJ2-5,CASSYSDSGEETQYF,TGTGCCAGCAGTTACTCGGACAGCGGGGAAGAGACCCAGTACTTC
-,-,TRBV5-5,TRBJ2-3,CASSLPVDTQYF,TGTGCCAGCAGCTTGCCCGTCGATACGCAGTATTTT
-,-,TRBV19,TRBJ2-1,CASKEGSSYNEQFF,TGTGCCAGTAAGGAGGGCAGCTCCTACAATGAGCAGTTCTTC
-,few,TRBV5-6,TRBJ1-1,CASSLIVRARGGNTEAFF,TGTGCCAGCAGCTTGATCGTGAGGGCGAGGGGCGGAAACACTGAAGCTTTCTTT
TRBD1,few,TRBV5-8,TRBJ2-5,CASSYPDRGETQYF,TGTGCCAGCAGCTACCCGGACAGGGGAGAGACCCAGTACTTC
-,-,TRBV10-3,TRBJ2-1,CAISELSGANEQFF,TGTGCCATCAGTGAGTTGTCAGGGGCGAATGAGCAGTTCTTC
-,-,TRBV30,TRBJ2-3,CAWSSSTDTQYF,TGTGCCTGGAGTAGCAGCACAGATACGCAGTATTTT
-,few,TRBV20-1,TRBJ1-1,CSASTVGEAFF,TGCAGTGCTAGTACTGTCGGGGAAGCTTTCTTT
TRBD1,-,TRBV27,TRBJ2-7,CASRSGTASYEQYF,TGTGCCAGCAGGTCCGGGACAGCCTCCTACGAGCAGTACTTC
TRBD2,-,TRBV9,TRBJ2-3,CASSGYSGGPRDTQYF,TGTGCCAGCAGCGGGTATAGCGGGGGGCCAAGAGATACGCAGTATTTT
TRBD2,-,TRBV30,TRBJ2-6,CAWSDLAGANSGANVLTF,TGTGCCTGGTCGGATCTAGCGGGGGCCAACTCTGGGGCCAACGTCCTGACTTTC
-,-,TRBV14,TRBJ1-2,CASSQVEGYGYTF,TGTGCCAGCAGCCAAGTTGAAGGGTATGGCTACACCTTC
-,-,TRBV30,TRBJ1-1,CAWSVPSRLNTEAFF,TGTGCCTGGAGTGTACCTTCGCGGCTGAACACTGAAGCTTTCTTT
-,-,TRBV7-9,TRBJ1-4,CASSSYRDMDEKLFF,TGTGCCAGCAGCTCATACCGGGACATGGATGAAAAACTGTTTTTT
TRBD1,-,TRBV5-4,TRBJ1-1,CASSSGDRGRIEAFF,TGTGCCAGCAGCTCCGGGGACAGGGGGCGTATTGAAGCTTTCTTT
TRBD1,-,TRBV5-1,TRBJ2-3,CASSLAGQGTDTQYF,TGCGCCAGCAGCTTGGCGGGACAGGGCACAGATACGCAGTATTTT
-,medium-sized,TRBV4-1,TRBJ1-2,CASSYLAGNQSYGYTF,TGCGCCAGCAGCTATCTCGCAGGAAATCAGTCCTATGGCTACACCTTC
TRBD2,-,TRBV9,TRBJ2-1,CASSVGGAGGLGEQFF,TGTGCCAGCAGCGTAGGCGGAGCGGGGGGGCTGGGTGAGCAGTTCTTC
-,-,TRBV5-6,TRBJ1-1,CASSSETGGPEAFF,TGTGCCAGCAGCTCAGAGACGGGCGGTCCTGAAGCTTTCTTT
TRBD1,-,TRBV5-1,TRBJ2-1,CASSLDGTGYNEQFF,TGCGCCAGCAGCTTGGACGGGACAGGGTACAATGAGCAGTTCTTC
-,-,TRBV30,TRBJ2-2,CAWSGLTGGELFF,TGTGCCTGGAGTGGACTAACCGGGGGGGAGCTGTTTTTT
-,-,TRBV5-4,TRBJ1-3,CASSLASASGNTIYF,TGTGCCAGCAGCTTGGCCTCGGCCTCTGGAAACACCATATATTTT
-,-,TRBV5-4,TRBJ1-2,CASSLAGRTNYGYTF,TGTGCCAGCAGCTTGGCGGGACGGACAAACTATGGCTACACCTTC
-,-,TRBV30,TRBJ1-5,CAWSRGVTGGSQPQHF,TGTGCCTGGAGCCGAGGCGTAACGGGGGGTAGTCAGCCCCAGCATTTT
-,-,TRBV4-2,TRBJ1-1,CASSQETNTEAFF,TGTGCCAGCAGCCAAGAAACCAACACTGAAGCTTTCTTT
TRBD1,-,TRBV19,TRBJ1-1,CASSTGQGRTEAFF,TGTGCCAGTAGTACCGGACAGGGCCGCACTGAAGCTTTCTTT
-,-,TRBV6-6,TRBJ2-1,CASSYSDGYNEQFF,TGTGCCAGCAGTTACTCCGACGGATACAATGAGCAGTTCTTC
-,-,TRBV7-9,TRBJ2-7,CAILGGPGLMEQYF,TGTGCCATCCTCGGGGGGCCAGGTCTAATGGAGCAGTACTTC
-,-,TRBV6-5,TRBJ1-1,CASSPWVARNTEAFF,TGTGCCAGCAGTCCGTGGGTAGCCCGGAACACTGAAGCTTTCTTT
TRBD2,-,TRBV9,TRBJ2-1,CASSVVVAGGGEQFF,TGTGCCAGCAGCGTAGTGGTAGCGGGGGGAGGGGAGCAGTTCTTC
-,-,TRBV4-1,TRBJ1-5,CASSQGVNQPQHF,TGCGCCAGCAGCCAAGGGGTGAATCAGCCCCAGCATTTT
TRBD1,-,TRBV28,TRBJ2-7,CASNRGSYEQYF,TGTGCCAGTAACAGGGGTTCCTACGAGCAGTACTTC
-,few,TRBV6-1,TRBJ1-1,CASSERAALGEAFF,TGTGCCAGCAGTGAAAGGGCAGCCTTGGGTGAAGCTTTCTTT
TRBD1,-,TRBV2,TRBJ1-4,CASRGQINEKLFF,TGTGCCAGCAGGGGACAGATTAATGAAAAACTGTTTTTT